This paragraph reports one T cell receptor (beta chain). Its specificity is unknown. The data stem from a study of lymphopenia after photon versus proton radiotherapy. Whole-study findings and limits: Only patients who died were analyzed for survival; proton advantage is unproven. After the lymphocyte nadir, photon-treated repertoires showed oligoclonal expansion, especially of CD8+ Temra cells. Photon-treated patients lost naive T cells and TCR diversity; proton-treated stayed stable. A bigger post-nadir fall in TCR diversity correlated inversely with survival time in deceased patients.

Generated by immunoSEQ multiplex PCR, the TCRdb table keeps only in-frame clones and is missing some. Here the sample spans 55,000 to 70,000 clones, about nine tenths being singletons. The germline V and J ends were trimmed by 2 bases and 1 base, with 8 bases remaining between them. The CDR3 has 15 residues. Per germline, CDR1 MNHNS and CDR2 SASEGT. The clonotype comes from a man older than 75 with esophageal cancer. Sequencing was performed on peripheral blood, taken from a patient treated with proton-based radiotherapy. The V and J genes are TRBV6-1 and TRBJ2-2, with a tentative D call TRBD2 (5 bases). CDR3 DNA sequence: TGTGCCAGCAGTGAACGGGGAAAGAACACCGGGGAGCTGTTTTTT. Translating gives CASSERGKNTGELFF.